Shown below are 17 T cell receptor beta chains from a single sample sequenced in a study of T cell responses to AZD1222 COVID-19 vaccine. Libraries were prepared by immunoSEQ multiplex PCR; TCRdb keeps only in-frame clonotypes and omits some of them. The sample lists 150,000 to 200,000 clones, approximately 90% occurring once. Specimen: peripheral blood, collected 28 days after the second AZD1222 dose. These receptors were collected from an adult who received the AZD1222 COVID-19 vaccine.

This clone turned up a few times. This chain joins TRBV18 and TRBJ1-1; 7 bases align to TRBD1. CDR3 size: 17 residues. The V and J ends lost 5 bases and 7 bases, in that order; junction bases with no gene match: 19. Germline CDR1 is KGHSH and CDR2 is LQKENI. CDR3 nucleotides: TGTGCCAGCTCAAGAACTTCTTCCGGGACAGCTGATTATGAAGCTTTCTTT. It codes for CASSRTSSGTADYEAFF.

The chain recombines TRBV7-2 with TRBJ1-2, with D possibly being TRBD1 (6 bases). This CDR3 region has 13 residues. Germline V lookup: CDR1 SGHTA, CDR2 FQGNSA. V was clipped by 1 base and J by 4 bases, with 7 bases between them. CDR3 amino acids: CASSLGGGYGYTF. The CDR3 DNA follows: TGTGCCAGCAGCTTAGGAGGGGGCTATGGCTACACCTTC.

The chain employs TRBV19 and TRBJ2-7; 10 nucleotides align to TRBD1. The length of the CDR3 is 14 residues. The germline gives CDR1 LNHDA, CDR2 SQIVND (reference sequence). J was trimmed by 2 bases and V by 6 bases; bases with no gene match: 4. Here the CDR3 DNA reads TGTGCCAGTAGGTCCGGGACAGGGGCCTACGAGCAGTACTTC. It is translated as CASRSGTGAYEQYF.

The chain carries TRBV19 and TRBJ1-2; the D is unclear. Germline CDR1 reads LNHDA; CDR2 reads SQIVND (reference sequence). The CDR3 contains 11 residues. Trimming removed 10 bases at V and 1 base at J, with 7 bases between. This CDR3 is CAIRGNYGYTF. CDR3 DNA sequence: TGTGCCATCCGGGGTAACTATGGCTACACCTTC. The full variable domain, rest sourced from reference TRBV19 and TRBJ1-2, is DGGITQSPKYLFRKEGQNVTLSCEQNLNHDAMYWYRQDPGQGLRLIYYSQIVNDFQKGDIAEGYSVSREKKESFPLTVTSAQKNPTAFYLCAIRGNYGYTFGSGTRLTVV.

This sequence joins TRBV11-2 and TRBJ2-7; the D gene is possibly TRBD2 (6 bases). The V gene lost 5 bases and the J gene lost 3 bases, with 11 bases spanning the gap. CDR3 size: 13 residues. Germline CDR1 reads SGHAT; CDR2 reads FQNNGV. The CDR3 is CASSPRRDYEQYF. The CDR3 region has the DNA TGTGCCAGCAGCCCCCGGCGGGACTACGAGCAGTACTTC.

The DNA for the CDR3 is TGTGCCACCAGTGATAGAGACAGGGACTCCTACAATGAGCAGTTCTTC. It codes for CATSDRDRDSYNEQFF. The V gene is TRBV24-1, the J gene TRBJ2-1; 7 nucleotides align to TRBD1. The germline V gene encodes CDR1 KGHDR and CDR2 SFDVKD. The CDR3 length is 16 residues. After removal of 3 bases from V and 0 bases from J, the junction contained 4 bases not matched to a gene.

The J gene is TRBJ1-3, the V gene TRBV13; a possible D gene is TRBD1 (6 bases). The germline V gene encodes CDR1 PRHDT and CDR2 FYEKMQ (reference sequence). CDR3 size: 15 residues. The germline V and J ends were trimmed by 1 base and 1 base, with 8 bases remaining between them. In nucleotides, the CDR3 is TGTGCCAGCAGCTTAGATCAGGGGTCTGGAAACACCATATATTTT. Translated: CASSLDQGSGNTIYF.

CDR3 nucleotides: TGTGCCAGCAGTTTAGGAGGGCCTCAGCCCCAGCATTTT. Amino acids: CASSLGGPQPQHF. The chain recombines TRBV28 with TRBJ1-5; D unresolved. Trimming took off 2 bases at V and 6 bases at J, with 8 bases between the two ends. Germline V lookup: CDR1 MDHEN, CDR2 SYDVKM. CDR3 length: 13 amino acids.

This clone was recorded a few times. J is TRBJ2-5 and V is TRBV7-8, with TRBD1 matching 8 bases. The CDR3 extends over 20 amino acids. CDR1 and CDR2 (germline): SGHVS, FQNEAQ. Trimming removed 0 bases from V and 1 base from J; junction bases left unmatched: 16. The DNA for the CDR3 is TGTGCCAGCAGCTTAGCACGGCCGTGGATGGGGGACAGGATCCAAGAGACCCAGTACTTC. Translating gives CASSLARPWMGDRIQETQYF.

The chain combines TRBV19 with TRBJ1-2, with 7 bases matching TRBD1. The germline gives CDR1 LNHDA, CDR2 SQIVND (reference sequence). This CDR3 is built from 13 residues. V lost 7 bases and J lost 9; bases outside the gene matches: 11. The CDR3 is CASTLLKTGSYTF. The CDR3 DNA is TGTGCCAGTACTCTTTTGAAGACAGGGAGCTACACCTTC.

This chain links TRBV6-2 or TRBV6-3 with TRBJ1-1, with TRBD1 matching over 10 bases. This CDR3 region has 15 residues. Germline lookup yields CDR1 MNHEY and CDR2 SVGEGT. Losses at the gene ends were 5 bases for V and 4 bases for J; bases not matched to a gene: 7. In nucleotides, the CDR3 is TGTGCCAGCAGTCGTAAAGGACAGGGGGGCACTGAAGCTTTCTTT. Amino acid sequence: CASSRKGQGGTEAFF.

The J gene is TRBJ2-1, the V gene TRBV5-1; no reliable D call. CDR1 and CDR2 (germline): SGHRS, YFSETQ. Trimming took 6 bases from V and 0 from J, leaving 16 bases between them. CDR3 length equals 16 residues. The CDR3 protein is CASNRQFFGSYNEQFF. CDR3 bases: TGCGCCAGCAACCGGCAGTTTTTCGGCTCCTACAATGAGCAGTTCTTC.

V usage is TRBV7-6 and J usage is TRBJ1-1; TRBD1 aligns across 9 bases. The CDR3 runs to 18 residues. Germline values: CDR1 SGHVS, CDR2 FNYEAQ. The trim removed 5 bases at V and 0 bases at J, leaving 13 bases unmatched. CDR3: CASSRKQGARLLNTEAFF. The DNA for the CDR3 is TGTGCCAGCAGCCGGAAACAGGGGGCCCGACTCTTGAACACTGAAGCTTTCTTT.

The CDR3: CASSILDGRGYEQYF. Here the CDR3 DNA reads TGTGCCAGTAGTATACTGGACGGGAGGGGGTACGAGCAGTACTTC. The chain joins TRBV19 to TRBJ2-7; 8 positions agree with TRBD2. This CDR3 region has 15 residues. Germline V lookup: CDR1 LNHDA, CDR2 SQIVND (reference sequence). After removal of 2 bases from V and 4 bases from J, the junction contained 7 bases not matched to a gene.

The chain carries TRBV7-9 and TRBJ1-1; 9 bases line up with TRBD1. The CDR3 totals 16 residues. Germline V gene data show CDR1 as SEHNR and CDR2 as FQNEAQ (reference sequence). V trimming: 5 bases; J trimming: 6 bases; junction bases outside the gene matches: 13. CDR3 protein: CASSMRPGQGVPEAFF. As DNA, the CDR3 is TGTGCCAGCAGCATGCGACCGGGACAGGGCGTCCCTGAAGCTTTCTTT.

V gene TRBV19 combines with J gene TRBJ2-2; 9 bases line up with TRBD1. Unmatched junction bases numbered 6, after V lost 5 bases and J lost 5 bases. The CDR3 runs 15 residues. The germline V gene encodes CDR1 LNHDA and CDR2 SQIVND (reference sequence). The CDR3 region has the DNA TGTGCCAGTAGTCCCGGGACAGGGAGTACCGGGGAGCTGTTTTTT. It codes for CASSPGTGSTGELFF.

The chain links TRBV5-6 to TRBJ1-4; 7 nucleotides agree with TRBD1. V trimming: 2 bases; J trimming: 4 bases; junction bases outside the gene matches: 2. Germline lookup yields CDR1 SGHDT and CDR2 YYEEEE. This CDR3 has 14 amino acids. The CDR3 sequence is CASSLQGNNEKLFF. In DNA form, the CDR3 reads TGTGCCAGCAGCTTACAGGGGAATAATGAAAAACTGTTTTTT.